The entry below gives a single TCR beta chain sequence along with its context. Antigen unknown. Germline V gives CDR1 SSHAT, CDR2 FNYEAQ (reference sequence). The CDR3 is 13 residues long. Trimming took 2 bases from V and 4 from J, leaving 6 bases between them. Making TCR cDNA involved 5'RACE template switching, which added UMIs and a universal primer site. Each CDR3 protein gets one entry after TCRdb re-called the 5' RACE reads with MiXCR. The table shows some 350,000 distinct CDR3 sequences, with 6.2% occurring only once. The entry originates in a study of T cells after yellow fever vaccination. Study results and caveats: Though weaker, the secondary response peaked faster, on day 5 versus 15. Reappearance after the booster was seen for most primary-vaccination clones, at around 95% CD4 and 75% to 90% CD8.

Specimen: PBMCs, collected 5 days after the yellow fever booster vaccination. The receptor comes from a young man who received the YFV17D yellow fever vaccine. The gene calls are TRBV7-7 and TRBJ2-1; no definite D call. CDR3 amino acids: CASSLSQYNEQFF. The CDR3 coding sequence is TGTGCCAGCAGCTTATCACAGTACAATGAGCAGTTCTTC.